Described below is a single T cell receptor beta chain sequence and its context. As originally analysed: Reference gene primers were amplified, and this amplification served to estimate nucleated cell counts. Using immunoSEQ multiplex PCR, the repertoire was profiled, and TCRdb retains in-frame clones only, with some absent. The DNA gave D and trimming, while V, J and clone size come from that table. The data contain around 240,000 clones, 85% of them singletons. This entry belongs to a study of blood T cell repertoires in COVID-19. Study-level background: The United States, Italy and Spain provided the acute and convalescent COVID-19 samples. In each case, the material was cDNA or gDNA derived from T cells, B-cell-depleted T cells, or PBMCs.

Trimming shortened V by 3 bases and J by 7 bases, and 4 bases separated the two germline ends. The CDR3 loop spans 11 amino acids. The germline CDR1 and CDR2 sequences are ENHRY and SYGVKD. The sequence derives from a man aged 35 to 55 with acute or convalescent COVID-19. Sequenced material: peripheral blood. This rearrangement joins TRBV10-3 to TRBJ2-1, with D unresolved. The CDR3 region is CAISDVNEQFF. The CDR3 bases are TGTGCCATCAGTGATGTAAATGAGCAGTTCTTC.